Below are 5 T cell receptor beta chains sequenced from a single sample in a study of patients and donors after allogeneic stem cell transplantation. TCRdb recomputed calls from the RT-PCR reads with MiXCR, one row per CDR3 protein. The table shows about 19,000 distinct CDR3 sequences, with about 5% occurring only once. The specimen sequenced was blood, either unsorted or a sorted T cell fraction (not recorded which). The source is a human donor who was either an allogeneic HSCT recipient or a stem cell or donor lymphocyte infusion donor (not recorded which). It is not recorded whose cells these are; they may come from a transplant donor.

The table lists this clonotype with many counts. The rearrangement links TRBV28 to TRBJ1-5; perhaps TRBD1 as D (6 bases). This CDR3 is built from 16 residues. V was pared by 4 bases and J by 3 bases, with 16 bases between. Looked up from germline, CDR1 is MDHEN and CDR2 is SYDVKM. CDR3 sequence (DNA): TGTGCCAGCAGTTGGGGGGCCATGTGGGACAATCAGCCCCAGCATTTT. It specifies CASSWGAMWDNQPQHF.

This chain joins TRBV7-6 and TRBJ1-1, with D perhaps matching TRBD1 (5 bases). The CDR3 consists of 17 residues. Between the trimmed V and J ends, which lost 6 bases and 4 bases, there was a span of 24 bases. Germline CDR1 is SGHVS and CDR2 is FNYEAQ. In DNA form, the CDR3 reads TGTGCCAGCAGATCTACACGCTCTAGGGGAGATTTCACTGAAGCTTTCTTT. This codes for CASRSTRSRGDFTEAFF.

As DNA, the CDR3 is TGTGCCACCAGCGTGGACACCTACGAGCAGTACTTC. Translation: CATSVDTYEQYF. This rearrangement joins TRBV24-1 to TRBJ2-7, with D perhaps TRBD1 (5 bases). Trimming took off 7 bases at V and 2 bases at J, with 8 bases between the two ends. From germline, CDR1 is KGHDR and CDR2 SFDVKD. The CDR3 sequence is 12 residues long.

The sample holds many counts of this clonotype. This chain connects TRBV14 to TRBJ1-1; D is uncertain. The CDR3 loop spans 14 amino acids. V was clipped by 1 base and J by 8 bases, with 14 bases between them. Germline CDR1 SGHDN, CDR2 FVKESK. The CDR3 DNA sequence: TGTGCCAGCAGCCAAGTTTATGCGTTCACGGAAGCTTTCTTT. Translation: CASSQVYAFTEAFF. The variable domain in full, with the rest retrieved from reference TRBV14 and TRBJ1-1, is EAGVTQFPSHSVIEKGQTVTLRCDPISGHDNLYWYRRVMGKEIKFLLHFVKESKQDESGMPNNRFLAERTGGTYSTLKVQPAELEDSGVYFCASSQVYAFTEAFFGQGTRLTVV.

This clonotype turned up a few times. The gene calls are TRBV19 and TRBJ1-1; no clear D. The V gene lost 2 bases and the J gene lost 6 bases, with 16 bases spanning the gap. The length of the CDR3 is 15 residues. Germline CDR1 and CDR2: LNHDA and SQIVND (reference sequence). The CDR3 region has the DNA TGTGCCAGTAGTATAACTGAGGGCGGGAGACCTGAAGCTTTCTTT. Amino acid sequence: CASSITEGGRPEAFF.